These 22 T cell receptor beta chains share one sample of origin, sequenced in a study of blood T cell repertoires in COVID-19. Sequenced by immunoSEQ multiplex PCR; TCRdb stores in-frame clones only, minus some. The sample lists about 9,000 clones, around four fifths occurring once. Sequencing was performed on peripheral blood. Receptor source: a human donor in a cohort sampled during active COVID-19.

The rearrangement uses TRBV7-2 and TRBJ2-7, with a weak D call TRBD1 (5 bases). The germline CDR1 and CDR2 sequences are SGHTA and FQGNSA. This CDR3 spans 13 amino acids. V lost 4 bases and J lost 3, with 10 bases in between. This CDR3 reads CASSSSQGYEQYF. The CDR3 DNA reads TGTGCCAGCAGCTCCTCTCAGGGCTACGAGCAGTACTTC.

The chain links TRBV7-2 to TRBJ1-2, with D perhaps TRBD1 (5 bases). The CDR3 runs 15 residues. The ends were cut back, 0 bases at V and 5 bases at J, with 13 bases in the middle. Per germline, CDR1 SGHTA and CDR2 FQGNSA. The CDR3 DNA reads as TGTGCCAGCAGCTTAGCGGCCAGGGAAGGATATGGCTACACCTTC. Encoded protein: CASSLAAREGYGYTF.

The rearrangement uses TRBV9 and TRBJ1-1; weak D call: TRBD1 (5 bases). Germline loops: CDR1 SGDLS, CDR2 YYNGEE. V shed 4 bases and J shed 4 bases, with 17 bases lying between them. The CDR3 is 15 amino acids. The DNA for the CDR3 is TGTGCCAGCAGCAGGAGGGGCACCGGGGGCACTGAAGCTTTCTTT. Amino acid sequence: CASSRRGTGGTEAFF.

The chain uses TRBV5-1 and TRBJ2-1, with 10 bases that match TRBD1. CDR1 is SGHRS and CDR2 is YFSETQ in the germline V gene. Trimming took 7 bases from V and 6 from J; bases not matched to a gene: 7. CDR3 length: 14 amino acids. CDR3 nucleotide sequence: TGCGCCAGCGCCCGGGACAGGGGTACCAATGAGCAGTTCTTC. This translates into CASARDRGTNEQFF.

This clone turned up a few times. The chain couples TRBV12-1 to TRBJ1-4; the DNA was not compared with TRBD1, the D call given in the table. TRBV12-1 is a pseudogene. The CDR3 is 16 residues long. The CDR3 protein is CASSPGTGSIGEKLFF. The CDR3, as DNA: TGTGCCAGCAGCCCCGGGACAGGGTCAATTGGGGAAAAACTGTTTTTT.

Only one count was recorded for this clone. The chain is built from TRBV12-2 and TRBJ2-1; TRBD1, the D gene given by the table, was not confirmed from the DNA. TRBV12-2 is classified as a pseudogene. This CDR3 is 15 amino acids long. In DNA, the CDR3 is TGTGCAAGTCGCTTATTGGACAGGGGAGTAAATGAGCAGTTCTTC. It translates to CASRLLDRGVNEQFF.

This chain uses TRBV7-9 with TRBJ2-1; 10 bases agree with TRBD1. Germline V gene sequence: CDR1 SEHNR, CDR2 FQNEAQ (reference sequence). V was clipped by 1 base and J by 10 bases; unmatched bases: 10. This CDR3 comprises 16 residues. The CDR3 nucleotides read TGTGCCAGCAGCTTAGTGGGGACAGGGGCCCTCCGGGAGCAGTTCTTC. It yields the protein CASSLVGTGALREQFF.

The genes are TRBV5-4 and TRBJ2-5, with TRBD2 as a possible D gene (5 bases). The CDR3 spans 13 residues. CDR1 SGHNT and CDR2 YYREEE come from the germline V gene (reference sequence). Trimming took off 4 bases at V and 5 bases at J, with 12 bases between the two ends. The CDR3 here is CASSRDPAETQYF. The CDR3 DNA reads TGTGCCAGCAGCCGGGATCCGGCGGAGACCCAGTACTTC.

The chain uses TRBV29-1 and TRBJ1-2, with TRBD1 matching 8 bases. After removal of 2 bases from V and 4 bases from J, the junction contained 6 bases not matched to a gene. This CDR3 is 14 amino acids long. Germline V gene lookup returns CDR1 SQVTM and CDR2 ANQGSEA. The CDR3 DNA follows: TGCAGCGTTGAACAGGGGGCTGGAGTCTATGGCTACACCTTC. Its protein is CSVEQGAGVYGYTF.

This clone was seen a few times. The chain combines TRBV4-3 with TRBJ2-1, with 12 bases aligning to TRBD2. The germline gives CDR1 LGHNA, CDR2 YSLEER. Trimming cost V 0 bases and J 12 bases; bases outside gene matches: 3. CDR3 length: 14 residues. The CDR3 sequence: CASSQDQTSGGQFF. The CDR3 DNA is TGCGCCAGCAGCCAAGATCAGACTAGCGGGGGGCAGTTCTTC.

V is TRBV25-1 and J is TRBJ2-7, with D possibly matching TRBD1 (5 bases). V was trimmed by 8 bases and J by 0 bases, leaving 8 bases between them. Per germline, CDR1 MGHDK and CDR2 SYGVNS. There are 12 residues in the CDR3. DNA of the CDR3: TGTGCCAGCGGGGCCAGCTCCTACGAGCAGTACTTC. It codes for CASGASSYEQYF.

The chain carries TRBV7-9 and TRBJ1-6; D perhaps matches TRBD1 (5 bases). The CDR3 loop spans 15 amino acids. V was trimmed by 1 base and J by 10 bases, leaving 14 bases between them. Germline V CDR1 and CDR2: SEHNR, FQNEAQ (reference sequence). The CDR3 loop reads CASSLVAGVGSPLHF. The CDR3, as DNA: TGTGCCAGCAGCTTAGTTGCGGGGGTTGGATCACCCCTCCACTTT.

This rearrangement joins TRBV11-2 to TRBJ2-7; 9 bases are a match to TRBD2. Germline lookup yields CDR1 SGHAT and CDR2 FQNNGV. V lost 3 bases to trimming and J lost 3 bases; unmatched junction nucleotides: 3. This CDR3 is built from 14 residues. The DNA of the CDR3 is TGTGCCAGCAGCTTGGGACTAGCAGGCTACGAGCAGTACTTC. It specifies CASSLGLAGYEQYF. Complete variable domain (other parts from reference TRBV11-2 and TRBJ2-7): EAGVAQSPRYKIIEKRQSVAFWCNPISGHATLYWYQQILGQGPKLLIQFQNNGVVDDSQLPKDRFSAERLKGVDSTLKIQPAKLEDSAVYLCASSLGLAGYEQYFGPGTRLTVT.

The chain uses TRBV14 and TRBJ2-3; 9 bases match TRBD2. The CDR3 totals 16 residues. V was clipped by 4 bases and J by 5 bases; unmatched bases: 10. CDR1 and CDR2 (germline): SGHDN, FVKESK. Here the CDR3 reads CASSLAGAPGKDTQYF. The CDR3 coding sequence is TGTGCCAGCAGCCTAGCGGGGGCGCCCGGCAAAGATACGCAGTATTTT.

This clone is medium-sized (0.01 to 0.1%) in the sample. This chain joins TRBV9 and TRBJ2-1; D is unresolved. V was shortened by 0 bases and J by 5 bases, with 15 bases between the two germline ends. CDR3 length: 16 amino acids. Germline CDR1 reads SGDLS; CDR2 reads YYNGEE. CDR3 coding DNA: TGTGCCAGCAGCGTAGAGGCAGGCCCGCCGAACAATGAGCAGTTCTTC. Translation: CASSVEAGPPNNEQFF.

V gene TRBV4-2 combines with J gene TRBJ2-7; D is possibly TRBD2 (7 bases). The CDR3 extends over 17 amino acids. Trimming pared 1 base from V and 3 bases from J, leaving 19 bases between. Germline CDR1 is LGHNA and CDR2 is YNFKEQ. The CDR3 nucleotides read TGTGCCAGCAGCCAAGTTTCATTGGGGGAGGGGGACTACGAGCAGTACTTC. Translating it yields CASSQVSLGEGDYEQYF.

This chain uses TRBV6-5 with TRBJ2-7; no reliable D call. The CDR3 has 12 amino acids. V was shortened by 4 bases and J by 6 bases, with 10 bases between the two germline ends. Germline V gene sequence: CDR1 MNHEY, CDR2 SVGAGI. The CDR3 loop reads CASSFNYLEQYF. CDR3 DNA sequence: TGTGCCAGCAGTTTTAACTACCTCGAGCAGTACTTC.

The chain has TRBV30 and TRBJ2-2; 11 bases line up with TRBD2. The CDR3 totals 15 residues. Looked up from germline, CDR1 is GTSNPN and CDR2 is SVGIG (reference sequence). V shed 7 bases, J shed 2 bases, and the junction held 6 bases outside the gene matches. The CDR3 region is CAYKGLAGNTGELFF. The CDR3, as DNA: TGTGCCTACAAAGGACTAGCGGGTAACACCGGGGAGCTGTTTTTT.

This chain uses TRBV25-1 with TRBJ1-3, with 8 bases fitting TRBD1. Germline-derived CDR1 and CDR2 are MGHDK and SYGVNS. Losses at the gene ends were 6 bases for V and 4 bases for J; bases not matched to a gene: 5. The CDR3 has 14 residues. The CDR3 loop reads CASSRTGLGNTIYF. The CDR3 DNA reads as TGTGCCAGCAGCCGGACAGGGTTAGGAAACACCATATATTTT.

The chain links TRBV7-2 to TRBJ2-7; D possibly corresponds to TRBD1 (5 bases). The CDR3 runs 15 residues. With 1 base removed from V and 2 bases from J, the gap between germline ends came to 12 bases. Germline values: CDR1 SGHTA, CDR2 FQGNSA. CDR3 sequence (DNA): TGTGCCAGCAGCTTAGGCAGGGCCGGCCCCTACGAGCAGTACTTC. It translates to CASSLGRAGPYEQYF.

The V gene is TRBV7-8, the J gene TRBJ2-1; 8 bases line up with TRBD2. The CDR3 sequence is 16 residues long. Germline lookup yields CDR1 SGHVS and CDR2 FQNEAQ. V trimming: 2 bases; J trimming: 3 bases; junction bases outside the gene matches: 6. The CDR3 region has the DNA TGTGCCAGCAGCTTATCCAGCGGGGGCCTCTACAATGAGCAGTTCTTC. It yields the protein CASSLSSGGLYNEQFF.

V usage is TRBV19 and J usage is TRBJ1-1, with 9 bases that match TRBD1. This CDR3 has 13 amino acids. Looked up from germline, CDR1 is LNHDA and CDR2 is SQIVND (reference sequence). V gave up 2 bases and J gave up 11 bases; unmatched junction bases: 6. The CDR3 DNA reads TGTGCCAGTAGTATAAAATCCGGGACAGGGGCTTTCTTT. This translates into CASSIKSGTGAFF.